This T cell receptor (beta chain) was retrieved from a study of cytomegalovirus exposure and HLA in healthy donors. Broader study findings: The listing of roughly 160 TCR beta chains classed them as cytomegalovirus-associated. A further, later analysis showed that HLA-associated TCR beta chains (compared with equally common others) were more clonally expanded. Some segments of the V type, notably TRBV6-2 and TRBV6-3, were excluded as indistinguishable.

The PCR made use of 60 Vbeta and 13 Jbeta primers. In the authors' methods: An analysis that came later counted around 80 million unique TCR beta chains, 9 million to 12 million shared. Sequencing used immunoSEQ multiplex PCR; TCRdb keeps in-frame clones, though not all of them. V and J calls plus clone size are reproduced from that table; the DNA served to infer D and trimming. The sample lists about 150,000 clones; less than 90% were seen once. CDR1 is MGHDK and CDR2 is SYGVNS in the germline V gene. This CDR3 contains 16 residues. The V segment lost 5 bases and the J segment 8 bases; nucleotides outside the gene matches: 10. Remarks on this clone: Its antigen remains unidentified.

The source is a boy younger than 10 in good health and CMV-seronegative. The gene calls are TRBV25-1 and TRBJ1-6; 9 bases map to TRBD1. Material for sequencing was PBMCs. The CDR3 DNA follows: TGTGCCAGCAGTTCGGCCGGGACAGGGCTCGATTCACCCCTCCACTTT. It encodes CASSSAGTGLDSPLHF.